These T cell receptor beta chains were read from a single sample in a study of cytomegalovirus exposure and HLA in healthy donors. Sequencing used immunoSEQ multiplex PCR; TCRdb keeps in-frame clones, though not all of them. The data show some 170,000 clones, with around 85% seen just once and around 2% held by the top ten. What was sequenced was PBMCs. These TCRs come from a man aged 25-40 years in good health and CMV-seropositive. Each CDR3 is given with its conserved first and last residue. D genes are given only for firm matches. For some rows the clone size is stated as once, few or many, or as a class when expanded; others skip it.

clone_size	d_call	j_call	v_call	cdr3_nt	cdr3_aa
NA	TRBD1	TRBJ1-2	TRBV4-1	TGCGCCAGCAGCCAAGGACAGGGGAAGGGCTACACCTTC	CASSQGQGKGYTF
NA	NA	TRBJ2-6	TRBV9	TGTGCCAGCAGTTTAGCCGTGTCTGGGGCCAACGTCCTGACTTTC	CASSLAVSGANVLTF
NA	TRBD1	TRBJ1-1	TRBV7-2	TGTGCCAGCAGCTTAACGACAGGGAGTACTGAAGCTTTCTTT	CASSLTTGSTEAFF
NA	NA	TRBJ1-2	TRBV10-2	TGCGCCAGCAGTTCCGACAGTGTGAGTGGCTACACCTTC	CASSSDSVSGYTF
NA	TRBD2	TRBJ2-5	TRBV5-6	TGTGCCAGCACCTTTAAGGGACTACCCCAAGAGACCCAGTACTTC	CASTFKGLPQETQYF
NA	NA	TRBJ2-1	TRBV5-1	TGCGCCAGCAGGGACTTTTCGGGTGAGCAGTTCTTC	CASRDFSGEQFF
NA	NA	TRBJ2-7	TRBV14	TGTGCCAGCAGAGCCCGGGATGCCTACGAGCAGTACTTC	CASRARDAYEQYF
NA	NA	TRBJ2-7	TRBV7-2	TGTGCCAGCAGCTTCACAGGCTCCTACGAGCAGTACTTC	CASSFTGSYEQYF
NA	NA	TRBJ2-5	TRBV2	TGTGCCAGCTCGATTGGAGAAGAGACCCAGTACTTC	CASSIGEETQYF
NA	NA	TRBJ1-1	TRBV2	TGTGCCAGCAGTGAAGGGCGAGGATATACTGAAGCTTTCTTT	CASSEGRGYTEAFF
NA	NA	TRBJ2-1	TRBV4-1	TGCGCCAGCAGCCTGGGCCTTAATGAGCAGTTCTTC	CASSLGLNEQFF
NA	NA	TRBJ2-1	TRBV29-1	TGCAGCGTTATCCCCCGGGACTCGAGCTCCTACAATGAGCAGTTCTTC	CSVIPRDSSSYNEQFF
once	TRBD1	TRBJ1-2	TRBV5-1	TGCGCCAGCAGCCCGGGGACAGGGGGCTATGGCTACACCTTC	CASSPGTGGYGYTF
NA	TRBD1	TRBJ2-1	TRBV4-3	TGCGCCAGCAGCCCGCAGACAGGGGATAATGAGCAGTTCTTC	CASSPQTGDNEQFF
NA	NA	TRBJ2-3	TRBV7-6	TGTGCCAGCAGCCCCCAGTGGAGGGGGCCAACAGATACGCAGTATTTT	CASSPQWRGPTDTQYF
NA	NA	TRBJ2-3	TRBV9	TGTGCCAGCAGCTATGCGGGGAGCACAGATACGCAGTATTTT	CASSYAGSTDTQYF
NA	TRBD1	TRBJ1-2	TRBV7-9	TGTGCCAGCAGCTTAGCGCTGGACAGGGCCTCCTATGGCTACACCTTC	CASSLALDRASYGYTF
NA	TRBD2	TRBJ2-3	TRBV4-3	TGCGCCAGCAGCCAAGAACTAGCGGGCGGGCATACGCAGTATTTT	CASSQELAGGHTQYF
NA	TRBD1	TRBJ1-2	TRBV6-5	TGTGCCAGCAGTCCCCGGACAGGGTTCGAGTATGGCTACACCTTC	CASSPRTGFEYGYTF
NA	NA	TRBJ1-3	TRBV9	TGTGCCAGCAGCGTAGGAGGGTACGGCACCATATATTTT	CASSVGGYGTIYF
few	NA	TRBJ1-2	TRBV14	TGTGCCAGCAGCCAGGGCAGAAACTATGGCTACACCTTC	CASSQGRNYGYTF
NA	NA	TRBJ2-1	TRBV18	TGTGCCAGCTCACTCACGGGGGTGTACAATGAGCAGTTCTTC	CASSLTGVYNEQFF
NA	NA	TRBJ2-5	TRBV5-8	TGTGCCAGCAGCTTGTGGGGTCTCAGGGTGTCCCAAGAGACCCAGTACTTC	CASSLWGLRVSQETQYF
NA	TRBD1	TRBJ2-7	TRBV10-3	TGTGCCATCAGTGGAGGGACAGGGTCCTACGAGCAGTACTTC	CAISGGTGSYEQYF
once	TRBD1	TRBJ1-2	TRBV5-1	TGCGCCAGCAGCTTTTCCCCTGAAGGGACAGGGGGCGAAGTTGGCTACACCTTC	CASSFSPEGTGGEVGYTF
NA	TRBD1	TRBJ1-1	TRBV9	TGTGCCAGCAGCGCCCGGGACAGGGGGCTCAACATGAACACTGAAGCTTTCTTT	CASSARDRGLNMNTEAFF
NA	NA	TRBJ1-1	TRBV7-2	TGTGCCAGCAGCTTAGTTGCCAGAAGGAACACTGAAGCTTTCTTT	CASSLVARRNTEAFF
NA	TRBD2	TRBJ2-7	TRBV11-2	TGTGCCAGCAGCTCCGGCGGCCTACTTGCGGGGGAAACCTACGAGCAGTACTTC	CASSSGGLLAGETYEQYF
NA	TRBD1	TRBJ2-3	TRBV4-3	TGCGCCAGCAGCCAAGATGGAGGAACAGGGGGCAGGGCAGATACGCAGTATTTT	CASSQDGGTGGRADTQYF
few	NA	TRBJ2-1	TRBV30	TGTGCCTGGAGTGTAGGGGTGGGGTCCTACAATGAGCAGTTCTTC	CAWSVGVGSYNEQFF
NA	NA	TRBJ2-7	TRBV10-3	TGTGCCATCAGTGATTTGGACACCCACTACGAGCAGTACTTC	CAISDLDTHYEQYF
NA	NA	TRBJ2-2	TRBV7-9	TGTGCCAGCAGCTTAGCCGCACGGGTCCCCGGGGAGCTGTTTTTT	CASSLAARVPGELFF
NA	NA	TRBJ1-1	TRBV27	TGTGCCAGCAGGTGGACAGCCGACACTGAAGCTTTCTTT	CASRWTADTEAFF
NA	NA	TRBJ2-4	TRBV2	TGTGCCAGCAGGGGGCCTCTGGGCAAAAACATTCAGTACTTC	CASRGPLGKNIQYF
many	NA	TRBJ2-3	TRBV27	TGTGCCAGCAGTTTGTTTGACTGGTCTAGCACAGATACGCAGTATTTT	CASSLFDWSSTDTQYF
few	NA	TRBJ2-2	TRBV10-3	TGTGCCATCAGGCAGTTTCCAGGGGAGCTGTTTTTT	CAIRQFPGELFF